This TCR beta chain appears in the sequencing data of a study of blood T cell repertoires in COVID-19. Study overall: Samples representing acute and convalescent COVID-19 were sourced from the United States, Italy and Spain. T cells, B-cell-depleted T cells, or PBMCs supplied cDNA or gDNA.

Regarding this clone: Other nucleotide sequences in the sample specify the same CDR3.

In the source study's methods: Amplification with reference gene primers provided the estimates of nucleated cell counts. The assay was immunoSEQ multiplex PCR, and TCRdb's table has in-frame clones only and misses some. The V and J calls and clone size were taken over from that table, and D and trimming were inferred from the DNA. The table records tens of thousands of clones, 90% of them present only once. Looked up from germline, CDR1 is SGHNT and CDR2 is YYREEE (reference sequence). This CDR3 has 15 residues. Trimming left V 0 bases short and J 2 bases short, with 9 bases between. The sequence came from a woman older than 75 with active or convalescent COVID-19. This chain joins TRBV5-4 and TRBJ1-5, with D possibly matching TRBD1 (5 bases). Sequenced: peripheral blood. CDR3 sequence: CASSLGGEGNQPQHF. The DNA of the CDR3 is TGTGCCAGCAGCTTGGGGGGGGAGGGCAATCAGCCCCAGCATTTT.